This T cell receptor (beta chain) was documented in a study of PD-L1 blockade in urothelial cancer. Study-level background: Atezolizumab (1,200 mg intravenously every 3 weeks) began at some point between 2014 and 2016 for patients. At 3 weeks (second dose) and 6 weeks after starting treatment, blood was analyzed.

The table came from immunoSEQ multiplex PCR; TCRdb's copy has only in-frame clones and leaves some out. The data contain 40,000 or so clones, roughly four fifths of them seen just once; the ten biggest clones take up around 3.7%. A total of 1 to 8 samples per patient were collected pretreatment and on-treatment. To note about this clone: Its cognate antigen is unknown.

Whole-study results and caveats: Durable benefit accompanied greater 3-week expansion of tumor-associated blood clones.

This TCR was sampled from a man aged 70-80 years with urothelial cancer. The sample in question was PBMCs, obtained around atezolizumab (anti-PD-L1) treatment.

CDR3 DNA sequence: TGTGCCAGCAGCGTAGAGAGCGGGAGTTTGGGAGAGACCCAGTACTTC. Amino acid sequence: CASSVESGSLGETQYF. V gene TRBV9 combines with J gene TRBJ2-5, with TRBD2 identical over 8 bases. The CDR3 has 16 amino acids. Germline lookup yields CDR1 SGDLS and CDR2 YYNGEE. V gave up 0 bases and J gave up 4 bases; unmatched junction bases: 8.